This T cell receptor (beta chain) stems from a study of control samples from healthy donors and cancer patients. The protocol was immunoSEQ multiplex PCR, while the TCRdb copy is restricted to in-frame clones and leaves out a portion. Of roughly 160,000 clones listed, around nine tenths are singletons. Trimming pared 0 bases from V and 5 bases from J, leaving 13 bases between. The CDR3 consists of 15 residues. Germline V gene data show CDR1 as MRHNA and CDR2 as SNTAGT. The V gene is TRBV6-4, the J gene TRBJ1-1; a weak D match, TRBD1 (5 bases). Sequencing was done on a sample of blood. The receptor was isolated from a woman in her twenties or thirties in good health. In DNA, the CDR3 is TGTGCCAGCAGTGACTCCGACTCTGGGGGGACTGAAGCTTTCTTT. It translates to CASSDSDSGGTEAFF.